These 4 T cell receptor beta chains originate from one sample sequenced in a study of T cell repertoires in cytomegalovirus infection. A single record per CDR3 protein comes from TCRdb applying MiXCR to the reads. The repertoire consists of nearly 450,000 distinct CDR3 sequences, with roughly 30% occurring once and the leading ten covering roughly an eighth. Source material: PBMCs. The origin of the receptors is a human donor in good health (CMV status not recorded). Some clones in this sample may be carry-over from other donors' samples.

This clonotype has a count of ten or more. This sequence joins TRBV7-2 and TRBJ1-2; D is possibly TRBD1 (5 bases). The V end was cut by 2 bases, the J end by 2 bases, with 15 bases between. The CDR3 runs to 16 residues. Germline lookup yields CDR1 SGHTA and CDR2 FQGNSA. In DNA form, the CDR3 reads TGTGCCAGCAGCTTACAGTCGGGGCAGCTCAACTATGGCTACACCTTC. The encoded protein is CASSLQSGQLNYGYTF.

The chain is built from TRBV20-1 and TRBJ2-2; 8 bases match TRBD1. From germline, CDR1 is DFQATT and CDR2 SNEGSKA (reference sequence). The V segment lost 6 bases and the J segment 7 bases; nucleotides outside the gene matches: 13. The CDR3 covers 15 residues. The CDR3 reads CSAKDRAFLGGELFF. CDR3 nucleotide sequence: TGCAGTGCGAAGGACAGGGCGTTCCTCGGCGGGGAGCTGTTTTTT.

The rearrangement uses TRBV4-3 and TRBJ1-3; D not resolved. V gave up 1 base and J gave up 1 base, with 8 bases separating them. The CDR3 length is 15 residues. The germline V gene has CDR1 LGHNA and CDR2 YSLEER. Here the CDR3 DNA reads TGCGCCAGCAGCCAAGGGACCATTTCTGGAAACACCATATATTTT. Translating gives CASSQGTISGNTIYF.

The V gene is TRBV6-5, the J gene TRBJ1-3; D perhaps matches TRBD1 (5 bases). Germline loops: CDR1 MNHEY, CDR2 SVGAGI. The CDR3 covers 17 residues. Trimming left V 6 bases short and J 3 bases short, with 21 bases between. The CDR3 coding sequence is TGTGCCAGCAGCTCCCACCCGGGGGGGGGGGATGGAAACACCATATATTTT. It specifies CASSSHPGGGDGNTIYF.